This is a list of T cell receptor beta chains from one sample in a study of vaccination and CD4 T cells after COVID-19. Which antigens these TCRs recognize remains unknown. TCRdb redid the calling of the PCR reads with MiXCR, one entry per CDR3 protein. In the table there are 13,000 to 15,000 distinct CDR3 sequences, 30% of which are singletons. Sequenced input: cultured CD4+ T cells from blood. These receptor sequences come from a human donor with COVID-19. Both conserved end residues are part of each CDR3. Fields, in order: clone size, J gene, D gene, V gene, CDR3 DNA, CDR3 protein. The D gene is left open where the match is weak. Clone size is shown for a subset of rows, as once, few, many or a class of expanded clone.

clone_size: few
j_call: TRBJ1-4
d_call: NA
v_call: TRBV21-1
cdr3_nt: TGTGCCAGCAGCAAACGCCCCAATGAAAAACTGTTTTTT
cdr3_aa: CASSKRPNEKLFF

clone_size: few
j_call: TRBJ1-2
d_call: NA
v_call: TRBV20-1
cdr3_nt: TGCAGTGGCGGGCCGGACAACTATGGCTACACCTTC
cdr3_aa: CSGGPDNYGYTF

clone_size: NA
j_call: TRBJ1-5
d_call: NA
v_call: TRBV28
cdr3_nt: TGTGCCAGCAGCGGGACACGCAATCAGCCCCAGCATTTT
cdr3_aa: CASSGTRNQPQHF

clone_size: NA
j_call: TRBJ1-5
d_call: TRBD1
v_call: TRBV5-6
cdr3_nt: TGTGCCAGCAGCTTACAGGGGCAGCCCCAGCATTTT
cdr3_aa: CASSLQGQPQHF

clone_size: few
j_call: TRBJ2-3
d_call: NA
v_call: TRBV6-5
cdr3_nt: TGTGCCAGCAGTTACTCGAGGGCCGAGTTGGATACGCAGTATTTT
cdr3_aa: CASSYSRAELDTQYF

clone_size: few
j_call: TRBJ1-2
d_call: NA
v_call: TRBV20-1
cdr3_nt: TGCAGTGCTAGAACCCCCTCGCGGGGGCTGAACTATGGCTACACCTTC
cdr3_aa: CSARTPSRGLNYGYTF

clone_size: few
j_call: TRBJ2-3
d_call: TRBD1
v_call: TRBV7-9
cdr3_nt: TGTGCCAGCAGCTACCAGGGGGTTCTGTCCACAGATACGCAGTATTTT
cdr3_aa: CASSYQGVLSTDTQYF

clone_size: NA
j_call: TRBJ1-1
d_call: NA
v_call: TRBV11-3
cdr3_nt: TGTGCCAGCAGCTTAGACTTGAATAGCCTTAGGAGGGCTTTCTTT
cdr3_aa: CASSLDLNSLRRAFF

clone_size: few
j_call: TRBJ2-2
d_call: NA
v_call: TRBV12-3/TRBV12-4
cdr3_nt: TGTGCCAGCACCGAAGGTACAGGCGCCGGGGAGCTGTTTTTT
cdr3_aa: CASTEGTGAGELFF

clone_size: NA
j_call: TRBJ2-6
d_call: NA
v_call: TRBV6-5
cdr3_nt: TGTGCCAGCAGTTACCCGGGGGTCGGGGCCAACGTCCTGACTTTC
cdr3_aa: CASSYPGVGANVLTF

clone_size: few
j_call: TRBJ2-7
d_call: TRBD1
v_call: TRBV6-1
cdr3_nt: TGTGCCAGCAGGATCAGACCGGGACAGTCCTACGAGCAGTACTTC
cdr3_aa: CASRIRPGQSYEQYF

clone_size: few
j_call: TRBJ1-3
d_call: NA
v_call: TRBV6-5
cdr3_nt: TGTGCCAGCAGTTGGGACCCCCGAAACACCATATATTTT
cdr3_aa: CASSWDPRNTIYF

clone_size: few
j_call: TRBJ2-3
d_call: TRBD2
v_call: TRBV20-1
cdr3_nt: TGCAGTGCAGCGGGGGAAACAGATACGCAGTATTTT
cdr3_aa: CSAAGETDTQYF

clone_size: NA
j_call: TRBJ1-5
d_call: NA
v_call: TRBV6-1
cdr3_nt: TGTGCCAGCAGTGTAGGACAAGGCAATCAGCCCCAGCATTTT
cdr3_aa: CASSVGQGNQPQHF

clone_size: few
j_call: TRBJ2-6
d_call: NA
v_call: TRBV25-1
cdr3_nt: TGTGCCAGCAGTGAAGGAACTGGGGCCAACGTCCTGACTTTC
cdr3_aa: CASSEGTGANVLTF

clone_size: NA
j_call: TRBJ1-5
d_call: NA
v_call: TRBV20-1
cdr3_nt: TGCAGTGCTTCGGACAGAGCGGGCAATCAGCCCCAGCATTTT
cdr3_aa: CSASDRAGNQPQHF

clone_size: NA
j_call: TRBJ2-5
d_call: NA
v_call: TRBV5-1
cdr3_nt: TGCGCCAGCAGCCCCCCCTCGGAGACCCAGTACTTC
cdr3_aa: CASSPPSETQYF

clone_size: NA
j_call: TRBJ1-3
d_call: TRBD1
v_call: TRBV29-1
cdr3_nt: TGCAGCGGAAGGACAGGTGGAAACACCATATATTTT
cdr3_aa: CSGRTGGNTIYF

clone_size: few
j_call: TRBJ2-3
d_call: NA
v_call: TRBV7-2
cdr3_nt: TGTGCCAGCAGCACCCCTAGCACAGATACGCAGTATTTT
cdr3_aa: CASSTPSTDTQYF

clone_size: few
j_call: TRBJ1-2
d_call: NA
v_call: TRBV2
cdr3_nt: TGTGCCAGCAGAGACTACCGGGTCCTACAAATCTATGGCTACACCTTC
cdr3_aa: CASRDYRVLQIYGYTF

clone_size: NA
j_call: TRBJ1-1
d_call: NA
v_call: TRBV6-2/TRBV6-3
cdr3_nt: TGTGCCAGCGCCTGGGGGGCCACTGAAGCTTTCTTT
cdr3_aa: CASAWGATEAFF

clone_size: few
j_call: TRBJ2-5
d_call: NA
v_call: TRBV30
cdr3_nt: TGTGCCTGGAGTCCCCAGGGGGGAACCCAGTACTTC
cdr3_aa: CAWSPQGGTQYF

clone_size: NA
j_call: TRBJ2-2
d_call: TRBD1
v_call: TRBV6-1
cdr3_nt: TGTGCCAGCAGTCCTAAGGCCGGGACAGGGTTTGGCGGGGAGCTGTTTTTT
cdr3_aa: CASSPKAGTGFGGELFF

clone_size: NA
j_call: TRBJ2-6
d_call: NA
v_call: TRBV30
cdr3_nt: TGTGCCTGGAGTCCCTCGAGCGGGGCCAACGTCCTGACTTTC
cdr3_aa: CAWSPSSGANVLTF

clone_size: NA
j_call: TRBJ1-2
d_call: TRBD1
v_call: TRBV20-1
cdr3_nt: TGCAGTGCATTTGGGACAGGGATGGACTACACCTTC
cdr3_aa: CSAFGTGMDYTF

clone_size: NA
j_call: TRBJ2-2
d_call: NA
v_call: TRBV7-9
cdr3_nt: TGTGCCAGCAGCCCCCCTTTTGGCCAGACGAACACCGGGGAGCTGTTTTTT
cdr3_aa: CASSPPFGQTNTGELFF

clone_size: NA
j_call: TRBJ2-5
d_call: TRBD2
v_call: TRBV7-9
cdr3_nt: TGCGCCAGCAGGGCCGCGACTAGCGGGGGATTAAAGTACCAAGAGACCCAGTACTTC
cdr3_aa: CASRAATSGGLKYQETQYF

clone_size: NA
j_call: TRBJ2-1
d_call: TRBD2
v_call: TRBV6-1
cdr3_nt: TGTGCCAGCAGGGAGCGGGGCTTCCAGTTCTTC
cdr3_aa: CASRERGFQFF

clone_size: few
j_call: TRBJ2-5
d_call: NA
v_call: TRBV6-2/TRBV6-3
cdr3_nt: TGTGCCAGCAGCCCGGGTGGCTCAGGGTCTTTGACCCAGTACTTC
cdr3_aa: CASSPGGSGSLTQYF

clone_size: few
j_call: TRBJ2-1
d_call: NA
v_call: TRBV11-1
cdr3_nt: TGTGCCAGCAGCTTGGCTAGTCCATTGAATGAGCAGTTCTTC
cdr3_aa: CASSLASPLNEQFF

clone_size: few
j_call: TRBJ1-1
d_call: NA
v_call: TRBV6-5
cdr3_nt: TGTGCCAGCAGTTACCAGGACAACACTGAAGCTTTCTTT
cdr3_aa: CASSYQDNTEAFF

clone_size: NA
j_call: TRBJ1-4
d_call: TRBD1
v_call: TRBV5-1
cdr3_nt: TGCGCCAGCAGGCCCGGGACAGGAGACGTTAAACTGTTTTTT
cdr3_aa: CASRPGTGDVKLFF

clone_size: NA
j_call: TRBJ1-2
d_call: NA
v_call: TRBV30
cdr3_nt: TGTGCCTGGAGTTCCGGTCTTGGCTACACCTTC
cdr3_aa: CAWSSGLGYTF

clone_size: NA
j_call: TRBJ1-5
d_call: NA
v_call: TRBV6-1
cdr3_nt: TGTGCCAGCAGCCCGATGGGCCAACGGAGCAATCAGCCCCAGCATTTT
cdr3_aa: CASSPMGQRSNQPQHF

clone_size: few
j_call: TRBJ1-2
d_call: NA
v_call: TRBV18
cdr3_nt: TGTGCCAGCTCACCAGTCGACAGTTTTCACTATGGCTACACCTTC
cdr3_aa: CASSPVDSFHYGYTF

clone_size: few
j_call: TRBJ1-5
d_call: NA
v_call: TRBV4-2
cdr3_nt: TGTGCCAGCAGCCAAGGAGGGACGGGGCAGCCCCAGCATTTT
cdr3_aa: CASSQGGTGQPQHF

clone_size: few
j_call: TRBJ1-5
d_call: NA
v_call: TRBV6-5
cdr3_nt: TGTGCCAGCAGTTATGGTGGGATCGATAGCAATCAGCCCCAGCATTTT
cdr3_aa: CASSYGGIDSNQPQHF

clone_size: NA
j_call: TRBJ1-5
d_call: TRBD1
v_call: TRBV19
cdr3_nt: TGTGCCAGTACCCTCATGGACAGGGGTACCAATCAGCCCCAGCATTTT
cdr3_aa: CASTLMDRGTNQPQHF

clone_size: few
j_call: TRBJ2-3
d_call: TRBD2
v_call: TRBV6-2/TRBV6-3
cdr3_nt: TGTGCCAGCAGCCGAACTAGCGGGGGGGTTCGCACAGATACGCAGTATTTT
cdr3_aa: CASSRTSGGVRTDTQYF

clone_size: NA
j_call: TRBJ2-3
d_call: TRBD1
v_call: TRBV7-9
cdr3_nt: TGTGCCAGCAGCTTAAAGACAGGGCAGATCGATACGCAGTATTTT
cdr3_aa: CASSLKTGQIDTQYF

clone_size: NA
j_call: TRBJ2-3
d_call: NA
v_call: TRBV6-1
cdr3_nt: TGTGCCAGCAATGGGCGGGACCGACGGAATACGCAGTATTTT
cdr3_aa: CASNGRDRRNTQYF

clone_size: NA
j_call: TRBJ2-7
d_call: TRBD2
v_call: TRBV15
cdr3_nt: TGTGCCACCAGCAGAGGCCCAGTAGCGGGCTCAACCTACGAGCAGTACTTC
cdr3_aa: CATSRGPVAGSTYEQYF